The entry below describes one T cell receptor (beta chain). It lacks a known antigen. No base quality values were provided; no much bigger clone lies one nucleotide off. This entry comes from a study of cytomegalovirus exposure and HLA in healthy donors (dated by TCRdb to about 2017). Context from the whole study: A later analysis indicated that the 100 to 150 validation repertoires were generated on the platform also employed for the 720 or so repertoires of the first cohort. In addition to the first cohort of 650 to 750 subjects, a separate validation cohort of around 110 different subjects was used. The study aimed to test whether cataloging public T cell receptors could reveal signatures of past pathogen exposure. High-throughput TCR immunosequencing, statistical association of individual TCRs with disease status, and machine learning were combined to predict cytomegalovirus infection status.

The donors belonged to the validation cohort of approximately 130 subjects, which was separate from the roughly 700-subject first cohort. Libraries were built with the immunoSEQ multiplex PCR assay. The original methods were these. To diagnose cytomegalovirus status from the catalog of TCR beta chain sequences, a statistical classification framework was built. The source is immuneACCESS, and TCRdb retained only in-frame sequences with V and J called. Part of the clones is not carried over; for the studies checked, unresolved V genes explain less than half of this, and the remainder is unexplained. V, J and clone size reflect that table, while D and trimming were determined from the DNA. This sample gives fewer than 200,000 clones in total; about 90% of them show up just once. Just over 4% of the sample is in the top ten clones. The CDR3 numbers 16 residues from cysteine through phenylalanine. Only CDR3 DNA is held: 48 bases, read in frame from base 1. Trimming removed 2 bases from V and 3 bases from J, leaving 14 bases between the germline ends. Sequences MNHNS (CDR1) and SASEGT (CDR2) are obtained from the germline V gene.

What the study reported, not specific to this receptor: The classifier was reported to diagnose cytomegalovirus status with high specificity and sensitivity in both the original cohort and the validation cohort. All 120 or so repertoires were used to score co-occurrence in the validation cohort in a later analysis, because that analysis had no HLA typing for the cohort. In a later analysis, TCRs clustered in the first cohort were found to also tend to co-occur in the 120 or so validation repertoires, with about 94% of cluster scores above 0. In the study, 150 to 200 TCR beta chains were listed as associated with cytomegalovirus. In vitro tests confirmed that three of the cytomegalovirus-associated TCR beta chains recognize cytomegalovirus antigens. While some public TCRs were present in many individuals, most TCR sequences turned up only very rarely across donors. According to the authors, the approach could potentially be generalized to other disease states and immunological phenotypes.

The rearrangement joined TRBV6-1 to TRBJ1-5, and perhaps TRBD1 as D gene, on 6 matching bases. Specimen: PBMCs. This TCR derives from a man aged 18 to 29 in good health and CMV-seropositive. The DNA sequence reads TGTGCCAGCAGTGAACACGGGACAAGCAACAATCAGCCCCAGCATTTT. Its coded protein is CASSEHGTSNNQPQHF.